A selection of T cell receptor beta chains follows, all from one sample in a study of shared clonotypes between healthy human individuals. The method was immunoSEQ multiplex PCR; TCRdb's version includes in-frame clones alone and lacks a portion of them. The data hold roughly 1,500,000 clones, with approximately 98% observed a single time. Sequenced input: naive CD4+ T cells sorted from blood. Receptor source: a man aged 25 to 40 in good health. Both conserved end residues are part of each CDR3. A D gene is named only where the DNA matches it firmly. The size field is filled for only some rows; it gives once, few, many or a size class.

j_gene: TRBJ2-2
abundance: .
v_gene: TRBV5-1
len: 15
d_gene: .
CDR3aa: CASSLGQVNTGELFF
CDR3nt: TGCGCCAGCAGCTTGGGACAGGTTAACACCGGGGAGCTGTTTTTT

j_gene: TRBJ2-1
abundance: .
v_gene: TRBV14
len: 15
d_gene: .
CDR3aa: CASSQGIRVYNEQFF
CDR3nt: TGTGCCAGCAGCCAAGGCATTCGGGTGTACAATGAGCAGTTCTTC

j_gene: TRBJ2-2
abundance: .
v_gene: TRBV2
len: 14
d_gene: .
CDR3aa: CASISIRSAGELFF
CDR3nt: TGTGCCAGCATATCGATTAGGTCTGCCGGGGAGCTGTTTTTT

j_gene: TRBJ2-1
abundance: .
v_gene: TRBV2
len: 17
d_gene: TRBD2
CDR3aa: CASSDGASGRSYNEQFF
CDR3nt: TGTGCCAGCAGTGATGGGGCTAGCGGGAGGTCGTACAATGAGCAGTTCTTC

j_gene: TRBJ2-7
abundance: .
v_gene: TRBV5-1
len: 14
d_gene: TRBD2
CDR3aa: CASSLALASYEQYF
CDR3nt: TGCGCCAGCAGCTTGGCACTAGCGAGCTACGAGCAGTACTTC

j_gene: TRBJ2-5
abundance: .
v_gene: TRBV7-2
len: 13
d_gene: .
CDR3aa: CASSLPGGETQYF
CDR3nt: TGTGCCAGCAGCTTACCGGGCGGAGAGACCCAGTACTTC

j_gene: TRBJ1-1
abundance: .
v_gene: TRBV11-2
len: 16
d_gene: TRBD1
CDR3aa: CASSLDRQGLNTEAFF
CDR3nt: TGTGCCAGCAGCTTAGATAGACAGGGGCTGAACACTGAAGCTTTCTTT

j_gene: TRBJ1-5
abundance: .
v_gene: TRBV28
len: 17
d_gene: .
CDR3aa: CASSLPGATYSNQPQHF
CDR3nt: TGTGCCAGCAGTTTACCGGGGGCTACTTATAGCAATCAGCCCCAGCATTTT

j_gene: TRBJ2-1
abundance: .
v_gene: TRBV5-4
len: 14
d_gene: .
CDR3aa: CASSPGSRYNEQFF
CDR3nt: TGTGCCAGCAGCCCCGGATCGAGGTACAATGAGCAGTTCTTC

j_gene: TRBJ2-7
abundance: .
v_gene: TRBV7-2
len: 16
d_gene: .
CDR3aa: CASSLSASKSSYEQYF
CDR3nt: TGTGCCAGCAGCTTAAGTGCTAGCAAGAGCTCCTACGAGCAGTACTTC

j_gene: TRBJ2-5
abundance: once
v_gene: TRBV7-9
len: 14
d_gene: .
CDR3aa: CASSFSQYQETQYF
CDR3nt: TGTGCCAGCAGCTTTTCCCAGTACCAAGAGACCCAGTACTTC

j_gene: TRBJ1-1
abundance: .
v_gene: TRBV7-3
len: 13
d_gene: TRBD1
CDR3aa: CASSTGVNTEAFF
CDR3nt: TGTGCCAGCAGTACAGGGGTGAACACTGAAGCTTTCTTT

j_gene: TRBJ2-7
abundance: .
v_gene: TRBV9
len: 16
d_gene: TRBD2
CDR3aa: CASSVGVGLATYEQYF
CDR3nt: TGTGCCAGCAGCGTAGGGGTGGGACTAGCGACCTACGAGCAGTACTTC

j_gene: TRBJ1-5
abundance: .
v_gene: TRBV13
len: 16
d_gene: TRBD1
CDR3aa: CASSSKGAPSNQPQHF
CDR3nt: TGTGCCAGCAGCTCGAAGGGGGCTCCTAGCAATCAGCCCCAGCATTTT

j_gene: TRBJ2-7
abundance: .
v_gene: TRBV7-9
len: 16
d_gene: TRBD2
CDR3aa: CASSLAGGPFSYEQYF
CDR3nt: TGTGCCAGCAGTCTAGCGGGAGGGCCTTTCTCCTACGAGCAGTACTTC

j_gene: TRBJ1-2
abundance: .
v_gene: TRBV2
len: 13
d_gene: .
CDR3aa: CATTEPGNYGYTF
CDR3nt: TGTGCCACCACGGAGCCAGGGAACTATGGCTACACCTTC

j_gene: TRBJ2-3
abundance: .
v_gene: TRBV15
len: 13
d_gene: .
CDR3aa: CATTQSYTDTQYF
CDR3nt: TGTGCCACCACACAGAGCTACACAGATACGCAGTATTTT

j_gene: TRBJ2-7
abundance: once
v_gene: TRBV6-1
len: 11
d_gene: .
CDR3aa: CASTRGYEQYF
CDR3nt: TGTGCCAGCACAAGGGGGTACGAGCAGTACTTC

j_gene: TRBJ1-2
abundance: .
v_gene: TRBV7-6
len: 16
d_gene: .
CDR3aa: CASSLGALRKVDGYTF
CDR3nt: TGTGCCAGCAGCTTAGGGGCTCTCAGGAAAGTGGATGGCTACACCTTC

j_gene: TRBJ2-7
abundance: .
v_gene: TRBV5-4
len: 12
d_gene: .
CDR3aa: CASSLGGYEQYF
CDR3nt: TGTGCCAGCAGCTTGGGAGGCTACGAGCAGTACTTC

j_gene: TRBJ2-1
abundance: once
v_gene: TRBV5-1
len: 18
d_gene: TRBD2
CDR3aa: CASSLLSWGGRNYNEQFF
CDR3nt: TGCGCCAGCAGCTTGTTGTCTTGGGGCGGGAGGAACTACAATGAGCAGTTCTTC

j_gene: TRBJ2-1
abundance: .
v_gene: TRBV5-1
len: 13
d_gene: .
CDR3aa: CASSPGVAGGEFF
CDR3nt: TGCGCCAGCAGTCCAGGGGTAGCGGGTGGAGAGTTCTTC

j_gene: TRBJ2-7
abundance: .
v_gene: TRBV30
len: 12
d_gene: .
CDR3aa: CAWTLKGDEQYF
CDR3nt: TGTGCCTGGACCTTGAAGGGCGACGAGCAGTACTTC

j_gene: TRBJ2-1
abundance: .
v_gene: TRBV9
len: 16
d_gene: TRBD2
CDR3aa: CASSVVASGSGNEQFF
CDR3nt: TGTGCCAGCAGCGTAGTGGCTAGCGGGAGCGGAAATGAGCAGTTCTTC

j_gene: TRBJ2-6
abundance: .
v_gene: TRBV10-1
len: 19
d_gene: .
CDR3aa: CASSEVEEPVPSGANVLTF
CDR3nt: TGCGCCAGCAGTGAGGTTGAAGAACCGGTGCCCTCTGGGGCCAACGTCCTGACTTTC

j_gene: TRBJ2-3
abundance: .
v_gene: TRBV7-6
len: 14
d_gene: .
CDR3aa: CASSLDPRSDTQYF
CDR3nt: TGTGCCAGCAGCTTAGATCCACGGTCTGATACGCAGTATTTT

j_gene: TRBJ2-3
abundance: .
v_gene: TRBV4-3
len: 14
d_gene: .
CDR3aa: CASSQDPLTDTQYF
CDR3nt: TGCGCCAGCAGCCAAGATCCGTTGACAGATACGCAGTATTTT

j_gene: TRBJ2-1
abundance: .
v_gene: TRBV18
len: 16
d_gene: .
CDR3aa: CASSTMGESSYNEQFF
CDR3nt: TGTGCCAGCTCAACCATGGGGGAGAGCTCCTACAATGAGCAGTTCTTC

j_gene: TRBJ2-7
abundance: .
v_gene: TRBV5-1
len: 15
d_gene: TRBD1
CDR3aa: CASSAPGTGVYEQYF
CDR3nt: TGCGCCAGCAGCGCCCCCGGGACAGGGGTGTACGAGCAGTACTTC

j_gene: TRBJ1-5
abundance: .
v_gene: TRBV10-3
len: 15
d_gene: TRBD1
CDR3aa: CAISGGQGEDQPQHF
CDR3nt: TGTGCCATCAGTGGGGGACAGGGGGAAGATCAGCCCCAGCATTTT

j_gene: TRBJ1-1
abundance: once
v_gene: TRBV11-3
len: 11
d_gene: .
CDR3aa: CASSLGQQVAF
CDR3nt: TGTGCCAGCAGCTTAGGGCAGCAAGTGGCTTTT

j_gene: TRBJ2-7
abundance: .
v_gene: TRBV2
len: 13
d_gene: .
CDR3aa: CASAGQSGSEQYF
CDR3nt: TGTGCCAGCGCCGGCCAAAGCGGGTCCGAGCAGTACTTC

j_gene: TRBJ2-1
abundance: .
v_gene: TRBV10-2
len: 13
d_gene: .
CDR3aa: CASRRDSYNEQFF
CDR3nt: TGCGCCAGCAGACGGGACTCCTACAATGAGCAGTTCTTC

j_gene: TRBJ2-7
abundance: .
v_gene: TRBV5-4
len: 13
d_gene: .
CDR3aa: CASSVSSKYEQYF
CDR3nt: TGTGCCAGCAGCGTCTCCAGTAAGTACGAGCAGTACTTC

j_gene: TRBJ2-7
abundance: .
v_gene: TRBV15
len: 17
d_gene: TRBD1
CDR3aa: CATSRDPGQAERYEQYF
CDR3nt: TGTGCCACCAGCAGAGATCCCGGACAGGCTGAAAGATACGAGCAGTACTTC

j_gene: TRBJ2-3
abundance: .
v_gene: TRBV19
len: 16
d_gene: .
CDR3aa: CASRAPGISSTDTQYF
CDR3nt: TGTGCCAGTAGGGCACCCGGAATCTCTAGCACAGATACGCAGTATTTT

j_gene: TRBJ1-5
abundance: .
v_gene: TRBV19
len: 15
d_gene: TRBD1
CDR3aa: CASSTDRNSNQPQHF
CDR3nt: TGTGCCAGTAGCACGGACAGGAATAGCAATCAGCCCCAGCATTTT

j_gene: TRBJ2-6
abundance: .
v_gene: TRBV19
len: 17
d_gene: TRBD1
CDR3aa: CASRPGTGWSGANVLTF
CDR3nt: TGTGCCAGTAGACCCGGGACAGGGTGGTCTGGGGCCAACGTCCTGACTTTC

j_gene: TRBJ2-1
abundance: .
v_gene: TRBV9
len: 17
d_gene: TRBD2
CDR3aa: CASSVVSGGLAGQEQFF
CDR3nt: TGTGCCAGCAGCGTAGTTTCCGGGGGACTAGCGGGCCAGGAGCAGTTCTTC